The 26 T cell receptor beta chains given below trace back to one sample, sequenced in a study of T cell responses to AZD1222 COVID-19 vaccine. Generated by immunoSEQ multiplex PCR, the TCRdb table keeps only in-frame clones and is missing some. The sample has 200,000 or so clones; under 95% are singletons. Specimen: peripheral blood, collected on day 0 of AZD1222 vaccination. Receptors originate from an adult in good health.

This clone was recorded once. The chain carries TRBV20-1 and TRBJ2-5; D may be TRBD1 (5 bases). Germline V gene sequence: CDR1 DFQATT, CDR2 SNEGSKA (reference sequence). This CDR3 has 11 amino acids. The V and J ends lost 3 bases and 5 bases respectively, with 7 bases between them. In nucleotides, the CDR3 is TGCAGTGCTAGGAAGGGGGAGACCCAGTACTTC. This gives the protein CSARKGETQYF.

The J gene is TRBJ2-1, the V gene TRBV2; D gene ambiguous. CDR3 size: 14 residues. The germline CDR1 and CDR2 sequences are SNHLY and FYNNEI. The CDR3 loop is CAEVGSGGSNEQFF. The CDR3 bases are TGTGCAGAAGTGGGGTCCGGCGGTTCCAATGAGCAGTTCTTC. The whole variable domain, filled in from reference TRBV2 and TRBJ2-1, reads EPEVTQTPSHQVTQMGQEVILRCVPISNHLYFYWYRQILGQKVEFLVSFYNNEISEKSEIFDDQFSVERPDGSNFTLKIRSTKLEDSAMYFCAEVGSGGSNEQFFGPGTRLTVL.

This CDR3 reads CASSDRDSWDEQYF. The CDR3 DNA is TGTGCCAGCAGTGACCGGGACAGTTGGGACGAGCAGTACTTC. The chain recombines TRBV2 with TRBJ2-7, with TRBD1 matching over 7 bases. CDR1 SNHLY and CDR2 FYNNEI come from the germline V gene. With 3 bases clipped from V and 5 bases from J, the junction kept 7 bases outside the gene matches. CDR3 length: 14 residues.

This chain joins TRBV2 and TRBJ1-5; TRBD1 matches at 8 bases. This CDR3 has 15 amino acids. The V and J ends lost 6 bases and 7 bases, in that order; junction bases with no gene match: 11. CDR1 is SNHLY and CDR2 is FYNNEI in the germline V gene. CDR3 sequence: CASRLPGQEDQPQHF. The CDR3 nucleotides read TGTGCCAGCAGGCTACCGGGACAGGAGGACCAGCCCCAGCATTTT. Full variable domain (rest looked up from reference TRBV2 and TRBJ1-5): EPEVTQTPSHQVTQMGQEVILRCVPISNHLYFYWYRQILGQKVEFLVSFYNNEISEKSEIFDDQFSVERPDGSNFTLKIRSTKLEDSAMYFCASRLPGQEDQPQHFGDGTRLSIL.

The gene calls are TRBV7-9 and TRBJ1-4; perhaps TRBD1 as D (5 bases). The germline V gene encodes CDR1 SEHNR and CDR2 FQNEAQ (reference sequence). V shed 5 bases and J shed 3 bases, with 13 bases lying between them. This CDR3 region has 15 residues. The CDR3 DNA reads as TGTGCCAGCAGCCGGCTGGGACCCCCTAATGAAAAACTGTTTTTT. Protein product: CASSRLGPPNEKLFF.

The CDR3 loop is CATMGHNDEKLFF. The CDR3 DNA reads TGTGCCACCATGGGGCACAATGATGAAAAACTGTTTTTT. The J gene is TRBJ1-4, the V gene TRBV24-1, with D tentatively TRBD1 (5 bases). The germline V gene encodes CDR1 KGHDR and CDR2 SFDVKD. V lost 8 bases, J lost 6 bases, and 12 bases lay in between. CDR3 length equals 13 residues.

As for this clone: The sample holds other DNA sequences that translate to the same CDR3. The chain has TRBV6-6 and TRBJ2-7; D is possibly TRBD2 (6 bases). The germline CDR1 and CDR2 sequences are MNHNY and SVGAGI (reference sequence). This CDR3 is built from 13 residues. Trimming cost V 7 bases and J 1 base, with 11 bases left between them. The CDR3 DNA sequence: TGTGCCAGCACCCGCGGGGCTTCCTACGAGCAGTACTTC. This codes for CASTRGASYEQYF.

The chain couples TRBV9 to TRBJ1-6; maybe TRBD1 (6 bases). V shed 0 bases and J shed 7 bases, with 8 bases lying between them. The germline CDR1 and CDR2 sequences are SGDLS and YYNGEE. This CDR3 region has 14 residues. The CDR3 region is CASSVGDRNSPLHF. CDR3 sequence (DNA): TGTGCCAGCAGCGTAGGAGACAGGAATTCACCCCTCCACTTT.

This clone was recorded only once. The chain carries TRBV18 and TRBJ2-5; TRBD2 aligns across 7 bases. With 7 bases clipped from V and 1 base from J, the junction kept 12 bases outside the gene matches. Germline CDR1 is KGHSH and CDR2 is LQKENI. CDR3 length: 16 residues. CDR3 loop: CASLKTEAGRQETQYF. The CDR3 region has the DNA TGTGCCAGCTTAAAAACCGAAGCGGGGCGCCAAGAGACCCAGTACTTC.

This clone is a singleton in its sample. The chain uses TRBV7-2 and TRBJ1-2, with unresolved D. V lost 3 bases and J lost 6, with 11 bases in between. The CDR3 loop spans 13 amino acids. Germline CDR1 SGHTA, CDR2 FQGNSA. DNA of the CDR3: TGTGCCAGCAGCTTTAGGAGGGAAGATGGCTACACCTTC. Translated, it gives CASSFRREDGYTF.

The rearrangement uses TRBV11-2 and TRBJ2-5; TRBD1 matches 7 bases. The trim removed 5 bases at V and 7 bases at J, leaving 10 bases unmatched. Germline assignment: CDR1 SGHAT and CDR2 FQNNGV. The CDR3 totals 14 residues. CDR3 coding DNA: TGTGCCAGCAGCGGCCGGACAGGATTCGGGACCCAGTACTTC. Translated: CASSGRTGFGTQYF.

J is TRBJ1-4 and V is TRBV2; 8 bases map to TRBD1. CDR3 size: 14 residues. Trimming took 5 bases from V and 8 from J; bases not matched to a gene: 7. Germline CDR1 is SNHLY and CDR2 is FYNNEI. The CDR3 nucleotides read TGTGCCAGCAGTTGGACAGGGTCTGAAGAAAAACTGTTTTTT. It is translated as CASSWTGSEEKLFF.

V is TRBV28 and J is TRBJ1-2; D gene uncertain. From germline, CDR1 is MDHEN and CDR2 SYDVKM. The CDR3 spans 11 residues. Trimming stripped 4 bases from V and 8 bases from J, with 8 bases between. CDR3 sequence reads: CASSSNFGYTF. The DNA for the CDR3 is TGTGCCAGCAGTTCCAACTTCGGCTACACCTTC.

This chain links TRBV5-1 with TRBJ2-5; 9 nucleotides match TRBD2. Unmatched junction bases numbered 10, after V lost 2 bases and J lost 5 bases. The germline CDR1 and CDR2 sequences are SGHRS and YFSETQ. The CDR3 sequence is 16 residues long. CDR3 sequence: CASSFNVAGGVETQYF. The DNA of the CDR3 is TGCGCCAGCAGCTTTAATGTGGCGGGAGGGGTTGAGACCCAGTACTTC.

V gene TRBV20-1 combines with J gene TRBJ2-3; TRBD2 matches at 12 bases. Germline V gene data show CDR1 as DFQATT and CDR2 as SNEGSKA (reference sequence). The ends lost 3 bases at V and 0 bases at J; junction bases unmatched: 4. The CDR3 loop spans 16 amino acids. CDR3 residues: CSASSGTSGSTDTQYF. CDR3 coding DNA: TGCAGTGCTAGTAGTGGGACTAGCGGGAGCACAGATACGCAGTATTTT.

The chain has TRBV15 and TRBJ2-7; tentative D call: TRBD2 (6 bases). Deletions cut 0 bases from V and 0 bases from J, with 9 bases between. From germline, CDR1 is LNHNV and CDR2 YYDKDF (reference sequence). This CDR3 contains 15 residues. This CDR3 is CATSRDRDFSYEQYF. The DNA for the CDR3 is TGTGCCACCAGCAGAGATCGGGACTTCTCCTACGAGCAGTACTTC.

This rearrangement joins TRBV4-2 to TRBJ1-5; D is unclear. The V and J ends lost 2 bases and 5 bases respectively, with 16 bases between them. This CDR3 region has 16 residues. The germline CDR1 and CDR2 sequences are LGHNA and YNFKEQ. CDR3 coding DNA: TGTGCCAGCAGCCAACGCGGACCGGGATCGGATCAGCCCCAGCATTTT. Its protein is CASSQRGPGSDQPQHF.

The genes are TRBV5-1 and TRBJ2-5; a weak D match, TRBD2 (5 bases). The CDR3 extends over 15 amino acids. V lost 0 bases to trimming and J lost 5 bases, with 14 bases between them. The germline CDR1 and CDR2 sequences are SGHRS and YFSETQ. Written as DNA, the CDR3 is TGCGCCAGCAGCTTGGGACCCGGGATATCCGAGACCCAGTACTTC. It translates to CASSLGPGISETQYF. The whole variable domain, remainder taken from reference TRBV5-1 and TRBJ2-5, is KAGVTQTPRYLIKTRGQQVTLSCSPISGHRSVSWYQQTPGQGLQFLFEYFSETQRNKGNFPGRFSGRQFSNSRSEMNVSTLELGDSALYLCASSLGPGISETQYFGPGTRLLVL.

The CDR3 protein is CASSFAAKYYEQYF. As DNA, the CDR3 is TGTGCCAGCAGTTTTGCGGCAAAATACTACGAGCAGTACTTC. This sequence joins TRBV28 and TRBJ2-7, with no clear D. V lost 3 bases and J lost 3, with 12 bases in between. This CDR3 spans 14 amino acids. Germline loops: CDR1 MDHEN, CDR2 SYDVKM.

The chain combines TRBV28 with TRBJ2-7, with TRBD1 identical over 9 bases. The germline V gene has CDR1 MDHEN and CDR2 SYDVKM. The CDR3 consists of 17 residues. With 6 bases clipped from V and 0 bases from J, the junction kept 12 bases outside the gene matches. CDR3: CASRPQRGTGSSYEQYF. The CDR3 bases are TGTGCCAGCAGACCCCAGCGCGGGACAGGGAGCTCCTACGAGCAGTACTTC.

Comments on this clone: No conserved phenylalanine or tryptophan ends this CDR3, so it is likely a read error. This rearrangement joins TRBV2 to TRBJ1-2; D gene unclear. V was cut by 3 bases and J by 0 bases, with 17 bases left in between. The CDR3 runs to 17 residues. Germline CDR1 SNHLY, CDR2 FYNNEI. CDR3 residues: CASSDPERAETNYGYTL. The CDR3 nucleotides are TGTGCCAGCAGTGACCCTGAGAGGGCAGAAACTAACTATGGCTACACCCTC.

J is TRBJ2-7 and V is TRBV3-1 (or the pseudogene TRBV3-2), with TRBD2 matching 8 bases. Per the germline V gene, CDR1 is LGHDT and CDR2 is YNNKEL (reference sequence). Trimming cost V 4 bases and J 6 bases; bases outside gene matches: 11. This CDR3 is 15 amino acids long. The CDR3 spells CASSPSGGYPPEQYF. CDR3 in DNA: TGTGCCAGCAGCCCGAGCGGGGGTTATCCTCCCGAGCAGTACTTC.

The chain carries TRBV12-3 or TRBV12-4 and TRBJ1-4, with D tentatively TRBD1 (6 bases). The CDR3 length is 12 residues. V dropped 6 bases and J dropped 14 bases, with 16 bases sitting between them. CDR3 in amino acids: CASSPKDRRLFF. CDR3 nucleotide sequence: TGTGCCAGCAGCCCCAAAGACAGGCGGCTGTTTTTT.

V is TRBV29-1 and J is TRBJ1-4; 9 positions match TRBD1. Germline-derived CDR1 and CDR2 are SQVTM and ANQGSEA. V trimming: 1 base; J trimming: 6 bases; junction bases outside the gene matches: 3. The CDR3 has 14 residues. CDR3 bases: TGCAGCGTTGAAGGGACAGGGGACGATGAAAAACTGTTTTTT. Translating gives CSVEGTGDDEKLFF.

The rearrangement uses TRBV15 and TRBJ2-2, with 10 bases aligning to TRBD1. The CDR3 consists of 15 residues. Germline loops: CDR1 LNHNV, CDR2 YYDKDF (reference sequence). J gave up 4 bases and V 5 bases, and 4 bases lay outside the gene matches. CDR3 DNA sequence: TGTGCCACCAGCCACCGGGACAGGGGCACCGGGGAGCTGTTTTTT. As protein: CATSHRDRGTGELFF.

This sequence joins TRBV27 and TRBJ2-7; 7 bases are a match to TRBD1. Germline CDR1 and CDR2: MNHEY and SMNVEV (reference sequence). CDR3 length: 14 amino acids. The V and J ends lost 6 bases and 3 bases, in that order; junction bases with no gene match: 8. This CDR3 reads CASSETGLYYEQYF. CDR3 coding DNA: TGTGCCAGCAGCGAGACAGGGTTATACTACGAGCAGTACTTC.